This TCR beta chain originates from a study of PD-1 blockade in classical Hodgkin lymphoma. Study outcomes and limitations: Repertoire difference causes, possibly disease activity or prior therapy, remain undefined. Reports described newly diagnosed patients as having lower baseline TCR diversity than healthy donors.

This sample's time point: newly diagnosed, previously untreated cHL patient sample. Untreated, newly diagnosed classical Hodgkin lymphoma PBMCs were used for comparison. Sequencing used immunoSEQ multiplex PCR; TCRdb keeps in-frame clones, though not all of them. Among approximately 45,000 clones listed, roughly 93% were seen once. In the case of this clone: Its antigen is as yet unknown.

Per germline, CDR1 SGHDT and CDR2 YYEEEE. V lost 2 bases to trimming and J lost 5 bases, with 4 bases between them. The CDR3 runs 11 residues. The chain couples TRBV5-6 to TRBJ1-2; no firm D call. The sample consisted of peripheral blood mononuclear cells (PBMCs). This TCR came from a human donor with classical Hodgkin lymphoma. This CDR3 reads CASSLGYGYTF. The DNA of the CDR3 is TGTGCCAGCAGCTTAGGGTATGGCTACACCTTC.